A single sample is the source of the 17 T cell receptor beta chains below, sequenced in a study of cytomegalovirus exposure and HLA in healthy donors. 13 Jbeta primers and 60 Vbeta primers were used for the PCR. Repertoires were generated with immunoSEQ multiplex PCR, while TCRdb's copy carries only in-frame clones and drops some. The data hold some 170,000 clones, with more than 80% observed a single time. The sequenced sample consisted of PBMCs. The receptors originated from a woman aged 45-60 years in good health and CMV-seronegative.

The chain combines TRBV7-9 with TRBJ1-2; TRBD1 matches at 8 bases. The V and J ends lost 5 bases and 4 bases, in that order; junction bases with no gene match: 9. Per germline, CDR1 SEHNR and CDR2 FQNEAQ (reference sequence). CDR3 length: 15 residues. CDR3 DNA sequence: TGTGCCAGCAGCCCGGACAGGGACGCGGGCTATGGCTACACCTTC. Translated: CASSPDRDAGYGYTF.

The CDR3 DNA follows: TGTGCCAGCAGTTGGGACAGGGGAGGAGAGACCCAGTACTTC. The encoded protein is CASSWDRGGETQYF. The chain links TRBV6-6 to TRBJ2-5, with 10 bases fitting TRBD1. The trim removed 4 bases at V and 4 bases at J, leaving 3 bases unmatched. Germline CDR1 and CDR2: MNHNY and SVGAGI (reference sequence). This CDR3 is 14 amino acids long.

The chain's CDR3 is CASTEGVESTEAFF. The CDR3 DNA reads TGTGCCAGCACCGAGGGGGTGGAAAGCACTGAAGCTTTCTTT. The chain joins TRBV6-1 to TRBJ1-1; possible D gene TRBD1, 6 bases. With 7 bases removed from V and 4 bases from J, the gap between germline ends came to 16 bases. This CDR3 contains 14 residues. From germline, CDR1 is MNHNS and CDR2 SASEGT.

The chain recombines TRBV6-5 with TRBJ2-7; 8 bases align to TRBD1. The CDR3 loop spans 13 amino acids. The V gene end was trimmed by 5 bases and the J gene end by 4 bases; junction bases not matched to a gene: 4. CDR1 and CDR2 (germline): MNHEY, SVGAGI. The CDR3 coding sequence is TGTGCCAGCAGTCGGACAGGGTCTTACGAGCAGTACTTC. Protein sequence: CASSRTGSYEQYF.

The chain recombines TRBV5-1 with TRBJ1-1; TRBD1 is a possible D gene (5 bases). From germline, CDR1 is SGHRS and CDR2 YFSETQ. Trimming took off 0 bases at V and 6 bases at J, with 15 bases between the two ends. CDR3 length: 15 amino acids. The CDR3 DNA reads as TGCGCCAGCAGCTTGGCCGGCGGGGGACTCTCTGAAGCTTTCTTT. Translating it yields CASSLAGGGLSEAFF.

This chain links TRBV14 with TRBJ2-5; D ambiguous. Germline assignment: CDR1 SGHDN and CDR2 FVKESK. V lost 0 bases to trimming and J lost 4 bases, with 18 bases between them. The CDR3 runs to 17 residues. The CDR3 loop reads CASSQDSDPPRSETQYF. DNA of the CDR3: TGTGCCAGCAGCCAAGATAGTGACCCCCCGCGGTCAGAGACCCAGTACTTC.

The J gene is TRBJ2-3, the V gene TRBV2; TRBD2 matches at 10 bases. CDR3 length: 15 residues. Germline CDR1 and CDR2: SNHLY and FYNNEI. The V segment lost 5 bases and the J segment 2 bases; nucleotides outside the gene matches: 4. CDR3 amino acids: CASSRSGGPTDTQYF. CDR3 DNA: TGTGCCAGCAGTCGTAGCGGGGGGCCCACAGATACGCAGTATTTT.

The chain carries TRBV2 and TRBJ1-3, with D hard to call. V lost 0 bases, J lost 4 bases, and 10 bases lay in between. In germline, CDR1 is SNHLY, CDR2 FYNNEI. The CDR3 is 15 amino acids. The CDR3 DNA is TGTGCCAGCAGTGAAGCGCGGCAGCCGGGAAACACCATATATTTT. Residues: CASSEARQPGNTIYF. Filled out from reference TRBV2 and TRBJ1-3, the complete variable domain reads EPEVTQTPSHQVTQMGQEVILRCVPISNHLYFYWYRQILGQKVEFLVSFYNNEISEKSEIFDDQFSVERPDGSNFTLKIRSTKLEDSAMYFCASSEARQPGNTIYFGEGSWLTVV.

The CDR3 DNA is TGTGCCAGCACCCGGGGCGGGACGAACACCGGGGAGCTGTTTTTT. It codes for CASTRGGTNTGELFF. The rearrangement joins TRBV28 to TRBJ2-2, with a tentative D call TRBD2 (6 bases). Germline V gives CDR1 MDHEN, CDR2 SYDVKM. Trimming took 7 bases from V and 0 from J, leaving 12 bases between them. CDR3 size: 15 residues. The entire variable domain, with the rest obtained from reference TRBV28 and TRBJ2-2, is as follows: DVKVTQSSRYLVKRTGEKVFLECVQDMDHENMFWYRQDPGLGLRLIYFSYDVKMKEKGDIPEGYSVSREKKERFSLILESASTNQTSMYLCASTRGGTNTGELFFGEGSRLTVL.

The chain links TRBV27 to TRBJ2-1; maybe TRBD2 (5 bases). Germline loops: CDR1 MNHEY, CDR2 SMNVEV (reference sequence). This CDR3 spans 13 amino acids. Trimming removed 5 bases from V and 3 bases from J, with 8 bases in between. In nucleotides, the CDR3 is TGTGCCAGCAGTAGGACTTTCTACAATGAGCAGTTCTTC. Translating gives CASSRTFYNEQFF.

The J gene is TRBJ1-5, the V gene TRBV19, with D maybe TRBD1 (6 bases). The CDR3 length is 17 residues. Between the trimmed V and J ends, which lost 4 bases and 6 bases, there was a span of 22 bases. CDR1 LNHDA and CDR2 SQIVND come from the germline V gene (reference sequence). CDR3 in DNA: TGTGCCAGTAGTACAACCCTCCTGGACAGTCTGGGTCAGCCCCAGCATTTT. Its protein is CASSTTLLDSLGQPQHF.

V and J are TRBV25-1 and TRBJ2-1; D may be TRBD2 (5 bases). The ends were cut back, 8 bases at V and 5 bases at J, with 19 bases in the middle. The CDR3 runs 15 residues. CDR1 and CDR2 from the germline V gene are MGHDK and SYGVNS. The CDR3 region has the DNA TGTGCCAGCTCCGGAGGCCGCGGACTCGACAATGAGCAGTTCTTC. It is translated as CASSGGRGLDNEQFF.

The chain recombines TRBV7-9 with TRBJ1-5; D not resolved. Germline V CDR1 and CDR2: SEHNR, FQNEAQ (reference sequence). CDR3 length: 13 amino acids. With 5 bases removed from V and 2 bases from J, the gap between germline ends came to 7 bases. CDR3 in amino acids: CASSQTGNQPQHF. The CDR3, as DNA: TGTGCCAGCAGCCAAACAGGCAATCAGCCCCAGCATTTT. The whole variable domain, filled in from reference TRBV7-9 and TRBJ1-5, reads DTGVSQNPRHKITKRGQNVTFRCDPISEHNRLYWYRQTLGQGPEFLTYFQNEAQLEKSRLLSDRFSAERPKGSFSTLEIQRTEQGDSAMYLCASSQTGNQPQHFGDGTRLSIL.

J is TRBJ2-2 and V is TRBV5-4; 11 nucleotides align to TRBD1. The CDR3 length is 16 residues. CDR1 and CDR2 from the germline V gene are SGHNT and YYREEE (reference sequence). V lost 6 bases, J lost 6 bases, and 10 bases stayed unmatched. The CDR3 DNA sequence: TGTGCCAGCACCCTGGAGGGGGACAGGGGGTCCGGGGAGCTGTTTTTT. Amino acids: CASTLEGDRGSGELFF.

This rearrangement joins TRBV19 to TRBJ1-4, with 7 positions matching TRBD1. Germline CDR1 LNHDA, CDR2 SQIVND (reference sequence). The CDR3 runs to 15 residues. V lost 3 bases and J lost 3; bases outside the gene matches: 4. This CDR3 reads CASSMDRRPNEKLFF. CDR3 coding DNA: TGTGCCAGTAGTATGGACAGGCGGCCTAATGAAAAACTGTTTTTT.

This clone was picked up a small number of times. Other DNA sequences in the sample encode the same CDR3. The chain joins TRBV28 to TRBJ1-2, with 7 bases matching TRBD1. This CDR3 comprises 14 residues. Per the germline V gene, CDR1 is MDHEN and CDR2 is SYDVKM. The V segment lost 5 bases and the J segment 8 bases; nucleotides outside the gene matches: 11. Here the CDR3 reads CASSLGSGGMGYTF. The CDR3 DNA reads as TGTGCCAGCAGTCTCGGTTCAGGGGGAATGGGCTACACCTTC.

This chain joins TRBV4-2 and TRBJ2-6, with a weak D call TRBD1 (7 bases). Trimming pared 1 base from V and 4 bases from J, leaving 14 bases between. This CDR3 has 17 residues. Germline CDR1 is LGHNA and CDR2 is YNFKEQ. This CDR3 is CASSQVTGGGGANVLTF. CDR3 sequence (DNA): TGTGCCAGCAGCCAAGTGACAGGAGGGGGCGGGGCCAACGTCCTGACTTTC.